One and the same sample provided the 19 T cell receptor beta chains below, sequenced in a study of response to subunit inactivated influenza vaccine. Using its own MiXCR run on the RT-PCR reads, TCRdb lists one record per CDR3 protein. The data contain a few hundred thousand distinct CDR3 sequences, approximately 10% of them singletons. The sample also formed part of further work on T cells expressing NK-cell markers. That work adds: Generation of TCR beta cDNA was performed by 5'RACE template switching incorporating UMIs.

Source: PBMCs from blood, taken on the day of vaccination. The receptors were gathered from a man in his fifties who received an inactivated influenza vaccine.

The chain uses TRBV18 and TRBJ2-7; D ambiguous. Germline-derived CDR1 and CDR2 are KGHSH and LQKENI. The V end was cut by 3 bases, the J end by 0 bases, with 12 bases between. The CDR3 spans 15 residues. The CDR3 nucleotides read TGTGCCAGCTCACCTTCGGCAGAGTTCTCCTACGAGCAGTACTTC. As protein: CASSPSAEFSYEQYF.

This chain joins TRBV5-1 and TRBJ1-2, with a possible D match to TRBD1 (6 bases). Trimming removed 0 bases at V and 6 bases at J, with 12 bases between. The CDR3 is made up of 14 amino acids. Germline CDR1 is SGHRS and CDR2 is YFSETQ. The CDR3 spells CASSLARGVDGYTF. CDR3 bases: TGCGCCAGCAGCTTGGCGAGGGGGGTCGATGGCTACACCTTC.

This clonotype was picked up a small number of times. The V gene is TRBV7-9, the J gene TRBJ2-5, with 11 bases identical to TRBD2. Losses at the gene ends were 5 bases for V and 5 bases for J; bases not matched to a gene: 10. Germline V gene data show CDR1 as SEHNR and CDR2 as FQNEAQ (reference sequence). This CDR3 is 16 amino acids long. CDR3 bases: TGTGCCAGCAGCCCAGGGACTAGCGGAATGGGGGAGACCCAGTACTTC. It codes for CASSPGTSGMGETQYF. The full variable domain, its missing parts supplied by reference TRBV7-9 and TRBJ2-5, is DTGVSQNPRHKITKRGQNVTFRCDPISEHNRLYWYRQTLGQGPEFLTYFQNEAQLEKSRLLSDRFSAERPKGSFSTLEIQRTEQGDSAMYLCASSPGTSGMGETQYFGPGTRLLVL.

This clonotype was recorded at least ten times. This rearrangement joins TRBV28 to TRBJ1-5, with 7 bases lining up with TRBD1. J gave up 5 bases and V 5 bases, and 3 bases lay outside the gene matches. Germline V CDR1 and CDR2: MDHEN, SYDVKM. This CDR3 comprises 13 residues. CDR3 sequence reads: CASSPQGHQPQHF. The DNA for the CDR3 is TGTGCCAGCAGTCCACAGGGGCATCAGCCCCAGCATTTT. The full variable domain, rest sourced from reference TRBV28 and TRBJ1-5, is DVKVTQSSRYLVKRTGEKVFLECVQDMDHENMFWYRQDPGLGLRLIYFSYDVKMKEKGDIPEGYSVSREKKERFSLILESASTNQTSMYLCASSPQGHQPQHFGDGTRLSIL.

This clonotype has just a few counts. The gene calls are TRBV5-5 and TRBJ2-4; 8 positions match TRBD1. The V segment lost 3 bases and the J segment 0 bases; nucleotides outside the gene matches: 11. The CDR3 sequence is 18 residues long. Germline CDR1 is SGHKS and CDR2 is YYEKEE (reference sequence). CDR3 DNA: TGTGCCAGCAGCTGGGGGACAGGTCTCCCCCCAGCCAAAAACATTCAGTACTTC. Encoded protein: CASSWGTGLPPAKNIQYF.

The V call is TRBV6-1, the J call TRBJ1-1; tentatively, D is TRBD1 (5 bases). The germline V and J ends were trimmed by 8 bases and 1 base, with 14 bases remaining between them. Germline lookup yields CDR1 MNHNS and CDR2 SASEGT. The CDR3 runs to 14 residues. The DNA for the CDR3 is TGTGCCAGCCGAGGACACAGAGCGAACACTGAAGCTTTCTTT. Its protein is CASRGHRANTEAFF.

The chain recombines TRBV5-1 with TRBJ2-1; D gene uncertain. The V end lost 0 bases, the J end lost 0 bases, and 10 bases lay between the germline ends. From germline, CDR1 is SGHRS and CDR2 YFSETQ. This CDR3 has 16 amino acids. The CDR3 DNA reads TGCGCCAGCAGCTTGGCCGGCCCTAGCTCCTACAATGAGCAGTTCTTC. Protein sequence: CASSLAGPSSYNEQFF.

This chain uses TRBV19 with TRBJ1-1, with TRBD1 matching 7 bases. Germline CDR1 LNHDA, CDR2 SQIVND (reference sequence). The J segment lost 5 bases and the V segment lost 7 bases, leaving 10 bases of the junction unmatched. CDR3 length equals 14 residues. This CDR3 is CASNIRGALTEAFF. CDR3 nucleotide sequence: TGTGCCAGTAATATCAGGGGGGCACTTACTGAAGCTTTCTTT.

The V and J genes are TRBV6-2 or TRBV6-3 and TRBJ2-7; perhaps D is TRBD1 or TRBD2 (5 bases each). CDR1 is MNHEY, CDR2 SVGEGT, per germline. The CDR3 is made up of 13 amino acids. Trimming removed 6 bases at V and 1 base at J, with 10 bases between. CDR3: CASSRDESYEQYF. The CDR3 DNA reads as TGTGCCAGCAGCCGGGACGAGTCCTACGAGCAGTACTTC.

This clonotype was seen a handful of times. V is TRBV28 and J is TRBJ2-7, with TRBD2 as a possible D gene (6 bases). The CDR3 contains 13 residues. Germline assignment: CDR1 MDHEN and CDR2 SYDVKM. Between the trimmed V and J ends, which lost 8 bases and 5 bases, there was a span of 16 bases. For the CDR3, the DNA is TGTGCCAGCGCGGGCGGGGTCCAACACGAGCAGTACTTC. Translation gives CASAGGVQHEQYF.

The V call is TRBV5-6, the J call TRBJ2-2, with TRBD2 as a possible D gene (5 bases). From germline, CDR1 is SGHDT and CDR2 YYEEEE. The V and J ends lost 0 bases and 4 bases respectively, with 10 bases between them. This CDR3 comprises 15 residues. The CDR3 bases are TGTGCCAGCAGCTTGGGTAGCGAGTTCACCGGGGAGCTGTTTTTT. Protein product: CASSLGSEFTGELFF.

The chain carries TRBV6-5 and TRBJ2-5; D remains ambiguous. CDR1 and CDR2 (germline): MNHEY, SVGAGI. Trimming took off 4 bases at V and 1 base at J, with 13 bases between the two ends. The CDR3 loop spans 15 amino acids. CDR3 protein: CASSLWSISQETQYF. As DNA, the CDR3 is TGTGCCAGCAGTTTGTGGAGCATCTCCCAAGAGACCCAGTACTTC.

This clonotype has a handful of counts. The chain couples TRBV3-1 to TRBJ2-2, with D possibly being TRBD1 (5 bases). This CDR3 has 14 amino acids. Germline CDR1 reads LGHDT; CDR2 reads YNNKEL (reference sequence). The germline V and J ends were trimmed by 1 base and 6 bases, with 9 bases remaining between them. The DNA for the CDR3 is TGTGCCAGCAGCCAAGTACAGGCCGCCGGGGAGCTGTTTTTT. Residues: CASSQVQAAGELFF.

This sequence joins TRBV11-3 and TRBJ1-1; perhaps TRBD1 as D (6 bases). Germline CDR1 is SGHNT and CDR2 is YENEEA. The CDR3 has 13 residues. Trimming stripped 5 bases from V and 4 bases from J, with 11 bases between. The DNA for the CDR3 is TGTGCCAGCAGCCCCTCAGGGGCCACTGAAGCTTTCTTT. Translated: CASSPSGATEAFF.

This clonotype has only a few counts. The gene calls are TRBV4-1 and TRBJ2-3; D unclear. CDR1 is MGHRA, CDR2 YSYEKL, per germline. This CDR3 region has 15 residues. V gave up 0 bases and J gave up 2 bases, with 9 bases separating them. The CDR3 coding sequence is TGCGCCAGCAGCCAAGATCGTGGCACCACAGATACGCAGTATTTT. Protein sequence: CASSQDRGTTDTQYF.

The sample holds many counts of this clonotype. V and J are TRBV29-1 and TRBJ2-7; TRBD2 might be the D (6 bases). Germline V CDR1 and CDR2: SQVTM, ANQGSEA. The CDR3 has 11 residues. The germline V and J ends were trimmed by 3 bases and 6 bases, with 9 bases remaining between them. This CDR3 is CSVDTGVEQYF. The DNA for the CDR3 is TGCAGCGTTGATACGGGGGTCGAGCAGTACTTC.

This clonotype was detected only a few times. J is TRBJ2-5 and V is TRBV20-1; a possible D gene is TRBD2 (6 bases). From germline, CDR1 is DFQATT and CDR2 SNEGSKA (reference sequence). The CDR3 totals 13 residues. V gave up 4 bases and J gave up 1 base, with 10 bases separating them. In nucleotides, the CDR3 is TGCAGTGCTACGGGACTTGGCCAAGAGACCCAGTACTTC. Residues: CSATGLGQETQYF.

The table lists this clonotype with a few counts. The rearrangement uses TRBV28 and TRBJ2-3, with 9 nucleotides matching TRBD2. After removal of 8 bases from V and 2 bases from J, the junction contained 8 bases not matched to a gene. Germline CDR1 is MDHEN and CDR2 is SYDVKM. The CDR3 sequence is 15 residues long. In DNA form, the CDR3 reads TGTGCCAGCGAAGGGGCTAGCGGGACCACAGATACGCAGTATTTT. It specifies CASEGASGTTDTQYF.

This clonotype was seen many times. The gene calls are TRBV5-1 and TRBJ2-1, with TRBD2 identical over 8 bases. V trimming: 0 bases; J trimming: 9 bases; junction bases outside the gene matches: 8. The CDR3 sequence is 15 residues long. Germline lookup yields CDR1 SGHRS and CDR2 YFSETQ. CDR3 amino acids: CASSLATGGASEQFF. The CDR3 bases are TGCGCCAGCAGCTTGGCGACCGGGGGGGCGAGTGAGCAGTTCTTC.